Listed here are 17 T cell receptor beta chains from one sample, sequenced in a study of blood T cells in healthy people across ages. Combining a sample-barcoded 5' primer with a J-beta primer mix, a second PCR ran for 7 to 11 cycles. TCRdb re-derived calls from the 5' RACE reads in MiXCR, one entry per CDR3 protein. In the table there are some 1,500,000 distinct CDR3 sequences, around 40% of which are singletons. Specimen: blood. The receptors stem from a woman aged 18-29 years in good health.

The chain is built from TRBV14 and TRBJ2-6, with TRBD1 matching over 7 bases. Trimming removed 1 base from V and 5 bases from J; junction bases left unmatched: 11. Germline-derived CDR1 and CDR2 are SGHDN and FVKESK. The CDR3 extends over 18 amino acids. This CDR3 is CASSQGRKGAVWANVLTF. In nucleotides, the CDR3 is TGTGCCAGCAGCCAAGGTCGAAAGGGGGCTGTATGGGCCAACGTCCTGACTTTC.

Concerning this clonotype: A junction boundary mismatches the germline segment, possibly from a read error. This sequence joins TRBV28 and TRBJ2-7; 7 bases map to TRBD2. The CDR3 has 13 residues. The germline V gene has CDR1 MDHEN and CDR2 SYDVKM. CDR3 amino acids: CSSGTITVYEQYF. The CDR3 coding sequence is TGCTCCTCCGGGACTATTACGGTCTACGAGCAGTACTTC.

CDR3 sequence reads: CASSLRDRGQVNTEAFF. The CDR3 coding sequence is TGCGCCAGCAGCCTTAGGGACAGGGGGCAAGTGAACACTGAAGCTTTCTTT. The V and J genes are TRBV4-1 and TRBJ1-1, with 12 bases identical to TRBD1. V trimming: 4 bases; J trimming: 0 bases; junction bases outside the gene matches: 6. The CDR3 is made up of 17 amino acids. Germline loops: CDR1 MGHRA, CDR2 YSYEKL.

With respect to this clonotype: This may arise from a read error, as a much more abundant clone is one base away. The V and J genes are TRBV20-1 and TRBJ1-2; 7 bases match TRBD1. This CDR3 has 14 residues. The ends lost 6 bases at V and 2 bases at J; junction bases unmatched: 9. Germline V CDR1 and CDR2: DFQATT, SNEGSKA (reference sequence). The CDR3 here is CSASRRDRNYGYTF. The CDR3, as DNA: TGCAGTGCGAGCAGGAGGGACAGAAACTATGGCTACACCTTC.

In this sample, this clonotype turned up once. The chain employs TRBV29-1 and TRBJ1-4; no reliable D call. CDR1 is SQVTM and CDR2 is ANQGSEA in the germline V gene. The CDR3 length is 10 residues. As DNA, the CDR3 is TGCATCGTCGTAGGAGAAAAACTGTTTTTT. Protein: CIVVGEKLFF. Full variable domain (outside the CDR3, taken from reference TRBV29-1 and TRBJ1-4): SAVISQKPSRDICQRGTSLTIQCQVDSQVTMMFWYRQQPGQSLTLIATANQGSEATYESGFVIDKFPISRPNLTFSTLTVSNMSPEDSSIYLCIVVGEKLFFGSGTQLSVL.

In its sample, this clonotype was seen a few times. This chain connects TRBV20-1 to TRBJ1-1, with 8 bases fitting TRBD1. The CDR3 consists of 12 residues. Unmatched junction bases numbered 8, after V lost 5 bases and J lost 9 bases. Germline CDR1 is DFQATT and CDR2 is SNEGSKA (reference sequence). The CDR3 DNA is TGCAGTGCTCCTACCCGGACAGGGCAAGCTTTCTTT. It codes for CSAPTRTGQAFF.

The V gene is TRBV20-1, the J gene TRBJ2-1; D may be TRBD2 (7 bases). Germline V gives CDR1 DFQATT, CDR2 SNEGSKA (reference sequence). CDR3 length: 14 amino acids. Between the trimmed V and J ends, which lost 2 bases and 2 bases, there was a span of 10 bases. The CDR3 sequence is CSARTGGTYNEQFF. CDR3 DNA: TGCAGTGCTAGAACGGGGGGCACCTACAATGAGCAGTTCTTC.

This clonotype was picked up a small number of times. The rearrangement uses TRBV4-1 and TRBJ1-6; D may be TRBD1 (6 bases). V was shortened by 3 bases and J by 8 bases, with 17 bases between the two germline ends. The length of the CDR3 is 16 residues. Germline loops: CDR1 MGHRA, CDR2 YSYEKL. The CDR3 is CASSHNLQGIDSPLHF. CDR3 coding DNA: TGCGCCAGCAGCCACAACCTACAGGGTATTGATTCACCCCTCCACTTT.

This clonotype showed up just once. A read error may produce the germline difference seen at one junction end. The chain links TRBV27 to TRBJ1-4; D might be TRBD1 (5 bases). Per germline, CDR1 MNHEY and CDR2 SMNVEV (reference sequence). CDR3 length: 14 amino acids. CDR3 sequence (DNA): TGTGCCAGCAGCGGACAAGCAACTAATGAAAGACTGTTTTTT. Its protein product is CASSGQATNERLFF.

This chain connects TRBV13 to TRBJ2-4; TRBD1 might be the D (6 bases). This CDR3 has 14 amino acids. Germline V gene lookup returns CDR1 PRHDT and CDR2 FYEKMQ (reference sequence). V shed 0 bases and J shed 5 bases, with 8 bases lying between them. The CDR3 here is CASSLGDSENIQYF. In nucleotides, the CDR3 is TGTGCCAGCAGCTTAGGGGACAGTGAAAACATTCAGTACTTC.

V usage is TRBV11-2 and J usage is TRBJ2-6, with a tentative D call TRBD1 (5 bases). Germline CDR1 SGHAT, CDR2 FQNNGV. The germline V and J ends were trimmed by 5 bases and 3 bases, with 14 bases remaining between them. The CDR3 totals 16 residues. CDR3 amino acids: CASSTKRGFGANVLTF. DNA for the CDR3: TGTGCCAGCAGCACAAAAAGGGGTTTTGGGGCCAACGTCCTGACTTTC. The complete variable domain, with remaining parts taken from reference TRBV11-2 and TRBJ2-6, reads EAGVAQSPRYKIIEKRQSVAFWCNPISGHATLYWYQQILGQGPKLLIQFQNNGVVDDSQLPKDRFSAERLKGVDSTLKIQPAKLEDSAVYLCASSTKRGFGANVLTFGAGSRLTVL.

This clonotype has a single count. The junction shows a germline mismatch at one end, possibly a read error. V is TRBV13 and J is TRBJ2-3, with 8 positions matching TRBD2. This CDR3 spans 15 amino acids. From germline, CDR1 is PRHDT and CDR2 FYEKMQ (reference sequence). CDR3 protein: CASSFTGRAADAQYF. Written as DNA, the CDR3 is TGTGCCAGCAGCTTCACCGGGAGGGCCGCAGATGCGCAGTATTTT.

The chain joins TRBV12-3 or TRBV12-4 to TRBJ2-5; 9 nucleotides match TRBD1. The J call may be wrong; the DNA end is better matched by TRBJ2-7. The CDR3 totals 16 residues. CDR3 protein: CASSPYYTGGKNEQYF. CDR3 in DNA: TGTGCCAGCAGTCCTTATTATACAGGGGGCAAGAACGAGCAGTACTTC.

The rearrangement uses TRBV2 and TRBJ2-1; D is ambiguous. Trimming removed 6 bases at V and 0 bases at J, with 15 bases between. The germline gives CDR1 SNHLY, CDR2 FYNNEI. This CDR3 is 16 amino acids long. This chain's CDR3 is CASRRNSQSSYNEQFF. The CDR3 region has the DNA TGTGCCAGCAGGAGGAACAGTCAAAGCTCCTACAATGAGCAGTTCTTC.

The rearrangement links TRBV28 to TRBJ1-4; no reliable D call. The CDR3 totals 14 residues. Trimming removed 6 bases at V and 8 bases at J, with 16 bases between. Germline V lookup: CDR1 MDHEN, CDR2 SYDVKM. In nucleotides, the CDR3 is TGTGCCAGCAGCACTATCGGAAGCACCGAAAAACTGTTTTTT. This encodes CASSTIGSTEKLFF. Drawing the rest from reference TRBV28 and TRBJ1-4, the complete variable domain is DVKVTQSSRYLVKRTGEKVFLECVQDMDHENMFWYRQDPGLGLRLIYFSYDVKMKEKGDIPEGYSVSREKKERFSLILESASTNQTSMYLCASSTIGSTEKLFFGSGTQLSVL.

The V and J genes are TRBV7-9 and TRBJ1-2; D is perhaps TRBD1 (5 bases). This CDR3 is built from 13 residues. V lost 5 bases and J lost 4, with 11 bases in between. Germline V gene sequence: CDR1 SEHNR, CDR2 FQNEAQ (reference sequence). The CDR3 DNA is TGTGCCAGCAGCGCGGACAAGGGCTATGGCTACACCTTC. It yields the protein CASSADKGYGYTF.

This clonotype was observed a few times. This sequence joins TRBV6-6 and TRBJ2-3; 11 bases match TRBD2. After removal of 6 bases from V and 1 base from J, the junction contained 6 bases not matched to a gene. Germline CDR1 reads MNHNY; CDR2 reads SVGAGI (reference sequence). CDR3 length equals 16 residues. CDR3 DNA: TGTGCCAGCAGCAAGACACTAGCGGGGGGCACAGATACGCAGTATTTT. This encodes CASSKTLAGGTDTQYF.